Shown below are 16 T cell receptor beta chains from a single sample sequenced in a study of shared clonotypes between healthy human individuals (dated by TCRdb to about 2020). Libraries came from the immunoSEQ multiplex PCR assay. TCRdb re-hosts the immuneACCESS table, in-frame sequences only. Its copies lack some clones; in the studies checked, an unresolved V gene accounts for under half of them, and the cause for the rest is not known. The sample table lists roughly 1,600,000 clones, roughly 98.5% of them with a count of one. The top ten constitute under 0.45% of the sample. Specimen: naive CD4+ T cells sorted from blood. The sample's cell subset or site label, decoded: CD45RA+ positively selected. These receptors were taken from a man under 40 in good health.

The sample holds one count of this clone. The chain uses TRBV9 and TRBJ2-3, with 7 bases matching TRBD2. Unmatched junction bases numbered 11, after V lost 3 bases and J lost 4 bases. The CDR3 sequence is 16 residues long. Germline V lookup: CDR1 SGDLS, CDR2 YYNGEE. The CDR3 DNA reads TGTGCCAGCAGCGCGCGGGGGTCACTAGCCTCAGATACGCAGTATTTT. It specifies CASSARGSLASDTQYF.

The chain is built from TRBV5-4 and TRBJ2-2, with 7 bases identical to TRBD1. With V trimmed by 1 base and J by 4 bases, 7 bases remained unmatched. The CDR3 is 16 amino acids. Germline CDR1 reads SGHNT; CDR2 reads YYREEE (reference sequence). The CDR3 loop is CASSLHSGTVTGELFF. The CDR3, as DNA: TGTGCCAGCAGCTTGCATTCCGGGACAGTCACCGGGGAGCTGTTTTTT.

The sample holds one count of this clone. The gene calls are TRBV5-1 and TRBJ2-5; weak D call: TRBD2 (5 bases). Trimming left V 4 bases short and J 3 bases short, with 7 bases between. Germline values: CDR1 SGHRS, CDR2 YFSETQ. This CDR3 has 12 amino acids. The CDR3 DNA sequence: TGCGCCAGCAGCCGGGGAAAAGAGACCCAGTACTTC. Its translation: CASSRGKETQYF.

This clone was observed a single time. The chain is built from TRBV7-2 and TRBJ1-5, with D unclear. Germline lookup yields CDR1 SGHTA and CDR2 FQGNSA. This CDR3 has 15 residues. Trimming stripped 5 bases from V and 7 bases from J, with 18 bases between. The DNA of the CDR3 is TGTGCCAGCAGCGCGCATAGGGAGCTATGGCAGCCCCAGCATTTT. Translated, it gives CASSAHRELWQPQHF.

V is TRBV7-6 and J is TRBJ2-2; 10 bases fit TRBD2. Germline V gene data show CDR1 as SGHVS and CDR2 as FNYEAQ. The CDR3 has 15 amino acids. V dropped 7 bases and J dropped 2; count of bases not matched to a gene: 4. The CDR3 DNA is TGTGCCAGCACTTTACTAGCGGGAAACACCGGGGAGCTGTTTTTT. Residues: CASTLLAGNTGELFF.

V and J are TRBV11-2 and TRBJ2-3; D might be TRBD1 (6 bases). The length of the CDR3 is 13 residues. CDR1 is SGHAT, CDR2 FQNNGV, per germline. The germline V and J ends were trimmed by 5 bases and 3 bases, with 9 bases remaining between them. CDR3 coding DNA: TGTGCCAGCAGCGGACAGAGGACAGATACGCAGTATTTT. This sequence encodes CASSGQRTDTQYF.

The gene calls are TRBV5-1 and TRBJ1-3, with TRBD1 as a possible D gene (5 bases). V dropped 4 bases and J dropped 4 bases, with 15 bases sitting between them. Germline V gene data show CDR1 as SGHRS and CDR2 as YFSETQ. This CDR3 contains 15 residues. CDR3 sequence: CASSLRVGGGNTIYF. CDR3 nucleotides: TGCGCCAGCAGCCTCAGGGTAGGAGGCGGAAACACCATATATTTT. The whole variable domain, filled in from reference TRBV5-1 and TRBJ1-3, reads KAGVTQTPRYLIKTRGQQVTLSCSPISGHRSVSWYQQTPGQGLQFLFEYFSETQRNKGNFPGRFSGRQFSNSRSEMNVSTLELGDSALYLCASSLRVGGGNTIYFGEGSWLTVV.

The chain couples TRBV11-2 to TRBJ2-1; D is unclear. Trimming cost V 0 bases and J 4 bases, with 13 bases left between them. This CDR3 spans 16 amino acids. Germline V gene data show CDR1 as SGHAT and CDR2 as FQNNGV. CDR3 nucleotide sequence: TGTGCCAGCAGCTTAGAATCAGGTCCTTATTACAATGAGCAGTTCTTC. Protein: CASSLESGPYYNEQFF.

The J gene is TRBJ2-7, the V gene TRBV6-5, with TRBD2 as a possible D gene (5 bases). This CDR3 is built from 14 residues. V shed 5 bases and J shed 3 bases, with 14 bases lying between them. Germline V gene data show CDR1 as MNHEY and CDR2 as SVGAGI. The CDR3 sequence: CASSLRRARYEQYF. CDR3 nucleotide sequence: TGTGCCAGCAGTCTCCGGCGGGCCCGCTACGAGCAGTACTTC.

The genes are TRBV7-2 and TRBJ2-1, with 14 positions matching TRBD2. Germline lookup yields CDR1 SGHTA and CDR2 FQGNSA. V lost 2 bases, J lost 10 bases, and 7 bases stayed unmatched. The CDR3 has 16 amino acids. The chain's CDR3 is CASSLPGLAGVREQFF. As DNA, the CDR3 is TGTGCCAGCAGCTTACCGGGACTAGCGGGAGTCAGGGAGCAGTTCTTC.

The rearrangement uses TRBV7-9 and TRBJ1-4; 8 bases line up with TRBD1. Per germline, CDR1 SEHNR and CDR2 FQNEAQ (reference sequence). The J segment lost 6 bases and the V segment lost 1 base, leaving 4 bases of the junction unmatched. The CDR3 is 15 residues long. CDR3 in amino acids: CASSLVTGGDEKLFF. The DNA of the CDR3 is TGTGCCAGCAGCTTAGTAACAGGGGGAGATGAAAAACTGTTTTTT.

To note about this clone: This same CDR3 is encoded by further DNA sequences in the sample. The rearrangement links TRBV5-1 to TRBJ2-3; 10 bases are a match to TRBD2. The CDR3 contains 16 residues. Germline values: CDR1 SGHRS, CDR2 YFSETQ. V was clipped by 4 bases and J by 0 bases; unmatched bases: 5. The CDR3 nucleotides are TGCGCCAGCAGCCCCGGACTAGCGGCTAGCACAGATACGCAGTATTTT. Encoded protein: CASSPGLAASTDTQYF.

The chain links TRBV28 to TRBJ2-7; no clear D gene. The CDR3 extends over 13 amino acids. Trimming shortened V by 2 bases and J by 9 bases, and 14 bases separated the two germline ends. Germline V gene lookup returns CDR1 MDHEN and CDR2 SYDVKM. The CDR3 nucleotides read TGTGCCAGCAGTTTACCCGTGCTTGTCGGGCAGTACTTC. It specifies CASSLPVLVGQYF. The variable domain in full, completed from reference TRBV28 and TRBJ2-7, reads DVKVTQSSRYLVKRTGEKVFLECVQDMDHENMFWYRQDPGLGLRLIYFSYDVKMKEKGDIPEGYSVSREKKERFSLILESASTNQTSMYLCASSLPVLVGQYFGPGTRLTVT.

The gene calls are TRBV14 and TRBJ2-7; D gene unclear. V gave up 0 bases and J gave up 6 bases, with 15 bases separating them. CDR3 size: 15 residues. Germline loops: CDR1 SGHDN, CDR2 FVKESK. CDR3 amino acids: CASSQDPLGTAEQYF. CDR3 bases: TGTGCCAGCAGCCAAGATCCCCTGGGAACCGCCGAGCAGTACTTC. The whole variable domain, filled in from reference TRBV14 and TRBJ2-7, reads EAGVTQFPSHSVIEKGQTVTLRCDPISGHDNLYWYRRVMGKEIKFLLHFVKESKQDESGMPNNRFLAERTGGTYSTLKVQPAELEDSGVYFCASSQDPLGTAEQYFGPGTRLTVT.

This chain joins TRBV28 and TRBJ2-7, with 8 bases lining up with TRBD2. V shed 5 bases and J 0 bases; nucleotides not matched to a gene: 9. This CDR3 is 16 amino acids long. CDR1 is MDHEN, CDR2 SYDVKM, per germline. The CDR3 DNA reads TGTGCCAGCAGTCCGCCCCCTACTAGCGGCTCCTACGAGCAGTACTTC. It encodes CASSPPPTSGSYEQYF.

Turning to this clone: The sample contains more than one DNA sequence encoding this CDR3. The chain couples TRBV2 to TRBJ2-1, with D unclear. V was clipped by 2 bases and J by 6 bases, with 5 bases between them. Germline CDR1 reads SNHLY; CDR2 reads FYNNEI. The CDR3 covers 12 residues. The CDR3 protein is CASSERRNEQFF. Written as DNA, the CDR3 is TGTGCCAGCAGTGAAAGGCGCAATGAGCAGTTCTTC.